This T cell receptor (beta chain) came from a study of T cell responses to AZD1222 COVID-19 vaccine. Study-level results: Sampled repertoires all dated from after the peak T cell response. Nearly half of spike-specific TCRs reportedly target variant regions that are unmutated in the B.1.351 and B.1.1.7 variants. Females made up more of the donors, who were largely white British, and clonal diversity may have come out too low.

The table came from immunoSEQ multiplex PCR; TCRdb's copy has only in-frame clones and leaves some out. The sample holds about 190,000 clones, 75% to 90% seen once. This clone showed up just once. No antigen is known for it. Sequencing used peripheral blood, obtained on day 0 of AZD1222 vaccination. This TCR derives from an adult in good health.

CDR3 bases: TGTGCCATCGGTACGAAAGAGGCCTTTAGCACCATATATTTT. As protein: CAIGTKEAFSTIYF. This chain connects TRBV10-3 to TRBJ1-3, with unresolved D. Germline V gene data show CDR1 as ENHRY and CDR2 as SYGVKD. The CDR3 is made up of 14 amino acids. V was trimmed by 8 bases and J by 9 bases, leaving 20 bases between them.